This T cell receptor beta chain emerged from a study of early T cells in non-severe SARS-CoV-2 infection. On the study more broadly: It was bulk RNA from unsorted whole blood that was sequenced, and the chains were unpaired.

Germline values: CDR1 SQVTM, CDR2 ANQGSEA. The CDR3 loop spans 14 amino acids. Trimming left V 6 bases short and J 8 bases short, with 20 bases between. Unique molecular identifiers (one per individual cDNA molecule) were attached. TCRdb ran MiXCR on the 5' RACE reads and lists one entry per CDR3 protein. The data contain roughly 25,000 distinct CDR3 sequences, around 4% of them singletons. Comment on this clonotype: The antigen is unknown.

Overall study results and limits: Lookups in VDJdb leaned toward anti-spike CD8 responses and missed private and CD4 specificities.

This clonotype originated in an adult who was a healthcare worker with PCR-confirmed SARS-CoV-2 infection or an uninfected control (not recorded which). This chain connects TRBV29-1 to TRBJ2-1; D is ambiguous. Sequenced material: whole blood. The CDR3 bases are TGCAGCGTGTCTCCTATGCATGGTCCGTATGAGCAGTTCTTC. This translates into CSVSPMHGPYEQFF.